The 6 T cell receptor beta chains listed next were all sequenced from one sample in a study of shared clonotypes between healthy human individuals (TCRdb year 2020). The library relied on the immunoSEQ multiplex PCR assay. In its TCRdb copy, this immuneACCESS table keeps in-frame sequences only and misses some clones. Where compared with another copy, unresolved V genes explain less than half of these, and the others have no known cause. The sample profile shows more than 2 million clones; under 97% of them were found once. The ten biggest clones cover around 0.13% of the sample. Sample: naive CD4+ T cells sorted from blood. This specimen's cell subset or site label, interpreted: CD45RA+ positively selected. The source of these receptors is a young man in good health.

This clone was observed a single time. This CDR3 is also generated by other DNA sequences in the sample. V usage is TRBV19 and J usage is TRBJ1-1, with 7 positions matching TRBD1. The CDR3 sequence is 12 residues long. Trimming cost V 4 bases and J 6 bases; bases outside gene matches: 2. Germline loops: CDR1 LNHDA, CDR2 SQIVND (reference sequence). The CDR3 DNA is TGTGCCAGTAGTACAGGGGGACCTGAAGCTTTCTTT. Encoded protein: CASSTGGPEAFF. The full variable domain, with the rest looked up from reference TRBV19 and TRBJ1-1, is DGGITQSPKYLFRKEGQNVTLSCEQNLNHDAMYWYRQDPGQGLRLIYYSQIVNDFQKGDIAEGYSVSREKKESFPLTVTSAQKNPTAFYLCASSTGGPEAFFGQGTRLTVV.

This chain joins TRBV7-2 and TRBJ2-1, with TRBD2 matching over 12 bases. CDR3 size: 16 residues. The V gene's germline CDR1 is SGHTA and CDR2 FQGNSA. V was pared by 5 bases and J by 4 bases, with 6 bases of the junction left unmatched. CDR3: CASSTLAGGLYNEQFF. The CDR3 DNA is TGTGCCAGCAGCACCCTAGCGGGAGGGCTGTACAATGAGCAGTTCTTC.

The chain combines TRBV30 with TRBJ2-5; D remains unclear. V gave up 0 bases and J gave up 7 bases, with 6 bases separating them. The CDR3 length is 11 residues. The germline V gene encodes CDR1 GTSNPN and CDR2 SVGIG (reference sequence). CDR3 DNA sequence: TGTGCCTGGAGTGTATATGGGACCCAGTACTTC. This encodes CAWSVYGTQYF.

The chain has TRBV29-1 and TRBJ1-1, with a weak D call TRBD1 (6 bases). Trimming shortened V by 6 bases and J by 1 base, and 15 bases separated the two germline ends. The length of the CDR3 is 14 residues. Germline V gives CDR1 SQVTM, CDR2 ANQGSEA. The CDR3 region has the DNA TGCAGCGTCCATAAGGACAGAACGAACACTGAAGCTTTCTTT. This gives the protein CSVHKDRTNTEAFF.

The chain uses TRBV6-5 and TRBJ2-7; D not resolved. The CDR3 length is 11 residues. The germline V and J ends were trimmed by 6 bases and 5 bases, with 8 bases remaining between them. Germline CDR1 MNHEY, CDR2 SVGAGI. The CDR3 is CASRVRNEQYF. DNA of the CDR3: TGTGCCAGCAGGGTCCGAAACGAGCAGTACTTC.

The chain couples TRBV10-3 to TRBJ1-1; no clear D gene. The germline gives CDR1 ENHRY, CDR2 SYGVKD. CDR3 length equals 14 residues. Trimming removed 3 bases at V and 1 base at J, with 9 bases between. For the CDR3, the DNA is TGTGCCATCAGTGACCGAGAGACGAACACTGAAGCTTTCTTT. This gives the protein CAISDRETNTEAFF.